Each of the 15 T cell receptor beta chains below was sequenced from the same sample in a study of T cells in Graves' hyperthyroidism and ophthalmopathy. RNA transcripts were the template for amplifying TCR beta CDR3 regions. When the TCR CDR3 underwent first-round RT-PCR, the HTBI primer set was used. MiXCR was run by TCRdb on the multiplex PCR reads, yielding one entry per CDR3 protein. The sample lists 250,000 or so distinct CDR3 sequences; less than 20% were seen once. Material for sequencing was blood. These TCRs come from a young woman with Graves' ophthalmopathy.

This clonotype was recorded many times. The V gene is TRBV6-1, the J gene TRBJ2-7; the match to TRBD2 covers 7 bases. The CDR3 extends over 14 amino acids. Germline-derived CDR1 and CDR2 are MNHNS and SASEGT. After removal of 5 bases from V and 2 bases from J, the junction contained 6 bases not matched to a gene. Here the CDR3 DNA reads TGTGCCAGCAGTCGAACCGGGACTACCTACGAGCAGTACTTC. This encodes CASSRTGTTYEQYF.

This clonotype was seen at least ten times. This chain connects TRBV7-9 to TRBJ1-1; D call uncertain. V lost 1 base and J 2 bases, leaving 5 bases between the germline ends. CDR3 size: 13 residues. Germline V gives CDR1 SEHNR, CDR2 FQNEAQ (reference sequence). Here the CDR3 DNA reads TGTGCCAGCAGCTTAGAACACAACACTGAAGCTTTCTTT. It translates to CASSLEHNTEAFF.

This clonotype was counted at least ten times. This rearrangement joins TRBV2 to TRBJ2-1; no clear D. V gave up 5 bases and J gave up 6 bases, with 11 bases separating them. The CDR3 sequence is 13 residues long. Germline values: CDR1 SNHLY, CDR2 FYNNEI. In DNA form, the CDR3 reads TGTGCCAGCAGTCCTGGGCCGGTCAATGAGCAGTTCTTC. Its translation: CASSPGPVNEQFF.

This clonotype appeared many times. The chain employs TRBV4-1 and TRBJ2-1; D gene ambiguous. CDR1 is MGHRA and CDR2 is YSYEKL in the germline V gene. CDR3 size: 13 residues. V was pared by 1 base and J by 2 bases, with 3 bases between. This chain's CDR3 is CASSQAPYNEQFF. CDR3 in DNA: TGCGCCAGCAGCCAAGCCCCCTACAATGAGCAGTTCTTC.

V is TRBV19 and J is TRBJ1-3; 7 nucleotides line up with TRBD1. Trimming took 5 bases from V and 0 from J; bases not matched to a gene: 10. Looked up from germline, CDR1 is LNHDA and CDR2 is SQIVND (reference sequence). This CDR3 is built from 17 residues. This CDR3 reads CASSLGDSPTSGNTIYF. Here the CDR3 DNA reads TGTGCCAGTAGTCTAGGGGACAGTCCTACCTCTGGAAACACCATATATTTT. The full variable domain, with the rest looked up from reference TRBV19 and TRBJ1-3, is DGGITQSPKYLFRKEGQNVTLSCEQNLNHDAMYWYRQDPGQGLRLIYYSQIVNDFQKGDIAEGYSVSREKKESFPLTVTSAQKNPTAFYLCASSLGDSPTSGNTIYFGEGSWLTVV.

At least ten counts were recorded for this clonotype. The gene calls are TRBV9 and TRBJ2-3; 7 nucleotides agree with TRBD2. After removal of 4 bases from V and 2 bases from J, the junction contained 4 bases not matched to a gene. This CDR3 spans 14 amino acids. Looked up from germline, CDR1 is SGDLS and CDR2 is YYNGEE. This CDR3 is CASSSSGVTDTQYF. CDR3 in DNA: TGTGCCAGCAGCTCCAGCGGGGTCACAGATACGCAGTATTTT.

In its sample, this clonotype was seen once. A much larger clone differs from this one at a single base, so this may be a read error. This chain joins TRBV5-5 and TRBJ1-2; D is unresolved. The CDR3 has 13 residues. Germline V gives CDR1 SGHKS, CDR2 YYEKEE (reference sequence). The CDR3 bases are TGTGCCAGCAGTTCTAATACTAACCATGGCTACACCTTC. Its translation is CASSSNTNHGYTF. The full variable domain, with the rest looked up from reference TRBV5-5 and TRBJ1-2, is DAGVTQSPTHLIKTRGQQVTLRCSPISGHKSVSWYQQVLGQGPQFIFQYYEKEERGRGNFPDRFSARQFPNYSSELNVNALLLGDSALYLCASSSNTNHGYTFGSGTRLTVV.

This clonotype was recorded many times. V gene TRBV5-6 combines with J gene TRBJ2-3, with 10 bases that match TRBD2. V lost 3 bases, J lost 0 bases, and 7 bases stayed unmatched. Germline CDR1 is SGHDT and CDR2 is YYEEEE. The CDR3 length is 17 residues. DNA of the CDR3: TGTGCCAGCAGCTCCCTAAGCGGGGGGGCTAGCACAGATACGCAGTATTTT. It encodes CASSSLSGGASTDTQYF.

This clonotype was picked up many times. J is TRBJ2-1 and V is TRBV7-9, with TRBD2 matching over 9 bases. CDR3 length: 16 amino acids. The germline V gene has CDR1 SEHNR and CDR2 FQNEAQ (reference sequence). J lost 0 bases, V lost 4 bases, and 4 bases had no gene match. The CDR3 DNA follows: TGTGCCAGCAGCTCCGCTAGCGGGGCCTCCTACAATGAGCAGTTCTTC. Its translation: CASSSASGASYNEQFF. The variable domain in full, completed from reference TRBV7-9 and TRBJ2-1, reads DTGVSQNPRHKITKRGQNVTFRCDPISEHNRLYWYRQTLGQGPEFLTYFQNEAQLEKSRLLSDRFSAERPKGSFSTLEIQRTEQGDSAMYLCASSSASGASYNEQFFGPGTRLTVL.

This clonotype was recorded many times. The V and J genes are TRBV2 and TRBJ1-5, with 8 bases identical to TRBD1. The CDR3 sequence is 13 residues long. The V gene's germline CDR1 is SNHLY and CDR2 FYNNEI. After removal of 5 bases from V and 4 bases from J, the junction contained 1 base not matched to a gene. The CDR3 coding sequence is TGTGCCAGCAGTTGGGACAGGAATCAGCCCCAGCATTTT. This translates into CASSWDRNQPQHF. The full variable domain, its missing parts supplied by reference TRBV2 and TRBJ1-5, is EPEVTQTPSHQVTQMGQEVILRCVPISNHLYFYWYRQILGQKVEFLVSFYNNEISEKSEIFDDQFSVERPDGSNFTLKIRSTKLEDSAMYFCASSWDRNQPQHFGDGTRLSIL.

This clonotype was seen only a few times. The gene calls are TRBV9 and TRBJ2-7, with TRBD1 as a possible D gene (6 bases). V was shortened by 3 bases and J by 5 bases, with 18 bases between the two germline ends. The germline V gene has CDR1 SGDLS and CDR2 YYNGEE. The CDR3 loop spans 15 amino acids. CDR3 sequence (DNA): TGTGCCAGCAGCGCCCTTAACGGGGACATCGACGAGCAGTACTTC. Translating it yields CASSALNGDIDEQYF.

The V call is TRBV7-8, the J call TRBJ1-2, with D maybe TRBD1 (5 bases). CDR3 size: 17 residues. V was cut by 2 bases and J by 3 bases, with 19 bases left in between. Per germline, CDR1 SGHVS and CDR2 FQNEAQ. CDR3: CASSLWQGPQSDYGYTF. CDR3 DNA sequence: TGTGCCAGCAGCTTATGGCAGGGACCCCAAAGCGACTATGGCTACACCTTC.

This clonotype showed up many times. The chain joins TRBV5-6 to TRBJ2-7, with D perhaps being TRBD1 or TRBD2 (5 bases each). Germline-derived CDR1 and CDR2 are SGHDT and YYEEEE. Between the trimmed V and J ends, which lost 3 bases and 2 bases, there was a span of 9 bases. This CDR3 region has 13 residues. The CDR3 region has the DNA TGTGCCAGCAGCTACGGGGCCCCCTACGAGCAGTACTTC. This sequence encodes CASSYGAPYEQYF.

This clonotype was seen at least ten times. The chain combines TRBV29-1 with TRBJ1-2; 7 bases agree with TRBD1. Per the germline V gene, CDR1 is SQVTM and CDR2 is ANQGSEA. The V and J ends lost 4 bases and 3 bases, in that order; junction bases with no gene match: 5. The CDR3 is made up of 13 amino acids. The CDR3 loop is CSVVRTGDYGYTF. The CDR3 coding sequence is TGCAGCGTTGTAAGGACAGGTGACTATGGCTACACCTTC.

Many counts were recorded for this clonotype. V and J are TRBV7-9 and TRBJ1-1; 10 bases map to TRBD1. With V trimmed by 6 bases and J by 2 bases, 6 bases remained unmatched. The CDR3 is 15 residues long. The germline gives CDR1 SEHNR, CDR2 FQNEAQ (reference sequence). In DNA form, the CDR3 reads TGTGCCAGCAGTAAGGACAGGGGGACCAACACTGAAGCTTTCTTT. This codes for CASSKDRGTNTEAFF.